This T cell receptor beta chain was identified during a study of blood T cells in healthy people across ages. The authors ran a second PCR of 7 to 11 cycles using a sample-barcoded 5' primer and a J-beta primer mix. TCRdb passed the 5' RACE reads through MiXCR, listing each CDR3 protein once. The sample lists approximately 800,000 distinct CDR3 sequences, around 25% seen once, with approximately 4% in the top ten. These data were likewise used in another study, on T cells of mothers and their children. That study reports: Using around 1.6 ug per 15 ul, all extracted RNA underwent cDNA synthesis.

The sequence came from a boy between 10 and 17 years old in good health. Sequenced material: blood.

The CDR3 here is CASSEALEQLNTGELFF. CDR3 coding DNA: TGTGCCAGCAGTGAAGCGCTTGAACAATTGAACACCGGGGAGCTGTTTTTT. The V call is TRBV2, the J call TRBJ2-2; no definite D call. The CDR3 has 17 residues. V was pared by 0 bases and J by 1 base, with 12 bases between. Germline CDR1 reads SNHLY; CDR2 reads FYNNEI.